This T cell receptor (beta chain) was sequenced for a study of T cell changes during pregnancy in multiple sclerosis. The CDR3 consists of 12 residues. CDR1 MNHEY and CDR2 SMNVEV come from the germline V gene (reference sequence). As to this clone: One end of the junction fails to match germline, which may point to a read error.

Here immunoSEQ multiplex PCR was the method, and the copy in TCRdb shows in-frame clones only, minus some. The sample has about 41,000 clones; 80% to 95% are singletons. J is TRBJ2-7 and V is TRBV27; a possible D gene is TRBD1 (5 bases). The sample here was CD8+ T cells from peripheral blood mononuclear cells, taken in the first trimester of pregnancy. This receptor was taken from a female donor with multiple sclerosis, enrolled in a pregnancy study. CDR3 loop: CTSSFTGNEQYF. In DNA form, the CDR3 reads TGTACCAGCAGCTTCACAGGCAACGAGCAGTACTTC.